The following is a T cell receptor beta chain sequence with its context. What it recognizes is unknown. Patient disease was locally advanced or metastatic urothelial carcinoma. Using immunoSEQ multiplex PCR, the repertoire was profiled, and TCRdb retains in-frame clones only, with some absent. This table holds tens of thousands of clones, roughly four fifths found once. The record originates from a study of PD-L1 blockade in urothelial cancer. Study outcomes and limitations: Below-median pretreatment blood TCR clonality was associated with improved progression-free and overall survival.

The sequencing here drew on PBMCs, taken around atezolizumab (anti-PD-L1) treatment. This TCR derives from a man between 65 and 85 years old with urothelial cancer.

Here the CDR3 DNA reads TGTGCCAGCAGTGACACTAGCGGGAGCTCCTACGAGCAGTACTTC. Translating gives CASSDTSGSSYEQYF. The chain links TRBV6-4 to TRBJ2-7, with TRBD2 identical over 11 bases. CDR1 is MRHNA, CDR2 SNTAGT, per germline. V gave up 2 bases and J gave up 0 bases; unmatched junction bases: 0. This CDR3 is built from 15 residues.